Included here is one TCR beta chain sequence, with context. Its antigen is still unknown. Clones were sequenced by immunoSEQ multiplex PCR, and TCRdb holds only the in-frame ones, with some missing. The sample includes tens of thousands of clones, around 87% of them seen just once. These data belong to a study of OX40 agonist ivuxolimab in advanced cancers. Study-wide background: At around 83% male, the cohort had a mean age of roughly 60 years, ranging from about 23 to 79.

Study-wide results and limits: Averaging showed that CD8+ T cells had more expanded clones than CD4+ did. There was clonal expansion of CD4+ and CD8+ blood T cells by week 6 at 0.1 to 3.0 mg/kg.

Between the trimmed V and J ends, which lost 2 bases and 3 bases, there was a span of 15 bases. CDR3 length equals 16 residues. Germline V gene data show CDR1 as MNHNS and CDR2 as SASEGT. The source material was CD4+ or CD8+ T cells sorted from blood, sampled in a trial of the OX40 agonist ivuxolimab. The sequence came from an adult with an advanced solid tumor such as melanoma, head and neck, liver or kidney cancer. The chain couples TRBV6-1 to TRBJ2-3; D is ambiguous. CDR3 region: CASSERAYPQTDTQYF. CDR3 DNA: TGTGCCAGCAGTGAAAGAGCCTATCCCCAGACAGATACGCAGTATTTT.